Presented here are 27 T cell receptor beta chains from one specimen sequenced in a study of regulatory T cells in long-lasting Graves disease (dated by TCRdb to 2020 to 2022). The time point label, read with the paper, signifies: newly diagnosed GD, antithyroid drugs for less than 3 months. RNA was extracted from PBMCs in TRIzol for both TCR sequencing and RNA sequencing. Library creation used multiplex PCR. Sequenced using an Illumina HiSeq 4000. TCR beta libraries were built with iRepertoire HTBI primers and Arm-PCR amplification of CDR3 regions. TCRdb ran its own pipeline on the public reads, namely fastp trimming at Q25 and MiXCR clone calling, and kept in-frame beta chains. Every entry covers one CDR3 protein and lists the most common genes and DNA from its rows. Recorded for this sample are 350,000 to 400,000 distinct CDR3 sequences; around 15% of them occurred a single time. The ten top clones hold approximately 21% of the sample.

The material sequenced was peripheral blood mononuclear cells (PBMCs), taken at new diagnosis, from a patient treated with antithyroid drugs. The receptors shown here come from a female donor with Graves disease.

The chain combines TRBV2 with TRBJ2-7; TRBD1 is a possible D gene (6 bases). This CDR3 is 13 amino acids long. The ends were cut back, 6 bases at V and 3 bases at J, with 12 bases in the middle. Germline V lookup: CDR1 SNHLY, CDR2 FYNNEI. The CDR3 nucleotides are TGTGCCAGCAGCGGACAGCTAAACTACGAGCAGTACTTC. Amino acids: CASSGQLNYEQYF. The full variable domain, completed using reference TRBV2 and TRBJ2-7, is EPEVTQTPSHQVTQMGQEVILRCVPISNHLYFYWYRQILGQKVEFLVSFYNNEISEKSEIFDDQFSVERPDGSNFTLKIRSTKLEDSAMYFCASSGQLNYEQYFGPGTRLTVT.

This clonotype was observed at least ten times. The chain has TRBV2 and TRBJ2-3; D is undetermined. With 10 bases removed from V and 7 bases from J, the gap between germline ends came to 12 bases. CDR1 is SNHLY, CDR2 FYNNEI, per germline. There are 11 residues in the CDR3. Here the CDR3 DNA reads TGTGCCACCGCCCTAAGAAATACGCAGTATTTT. Encoded protein: CATALRNTQYF. Looking up the rest from reference TRBV2 and TRBJ2-3 gives the full variable domain: EPEVTQTPSHQVTQMGQEVILRCVPISNHLYFYWYRQILGQKVEFLVSFYNNEISEKSEIFDDQFSVERPDGSNFTLKIRSTKLEDSAMYFCATALRNTQYFGPGTRLTVL.

This clonotype has at least ten counts. The rearrangement links TRBV5-1 to TRBJ1-2, with D perhaps TRBD1 (6 bases). CDR1 is SGHRS, CDR2 YFSETQ, per germline. Trimming stripped 0 bases from V and 3 bases from J, with 18 bases between. This CDR3 has 17 amino acids. The CDR3 nucleotides are TGCGCCAGCAGCTTGGACAGGGCTCGAAGTTGGGACTATGGCTACACCTTC. The encoded protein is CASSLDRARSWDYGYTF.

Ten or more counts support this clonotype. The chain uses TRBV7-9 and TRBJ2-3; D perhaps matches TRBD2 (6 bases). Trimming shortened V by 1 base and J by 3 bases, and 14 bases separated the two germline ends. CDR3 length equals 16 residues. Germline CDR1 is SEHNR and CDR2 is FQNEAQ (reference sequence). The CDR3 loop is CASSLGGGVTTDTQYF. The CDR3 DNA sequence: TGTGCCAGCAGCTTAGGTGGCGGGGTAACTACAGATACGCAGTATTTT.

The table lists this clonotype with many counts. The V call is TRBV29-1, the J call TRBJ2-7; 9 bases are a match to TRBD1. With V trimmed by 7 bases and J by 7 bases, 11 bases remained unmatched. From germline, CDR1 is SQVTM and CDR2 ANQGSEA. This CDR3 has 13 amino acids. In nucleotides, the CDR3 is TGCAGCGCCAAGTCCGGGACAGGGAAAGAGCAGTACTTC. Its translation is CSAKSGTGKEQYF.

Concerning this clonotype itself: This may be a read error, as it is one base from a much larger clone. The chain recombines TRBV27 with TRBJ1-2; 9 bases are a match to TRBD1. With 5 bases clipped from V and 2 bases from J, the junction kept 3 bases outside the gene matches. Germline CDR1 reads MNHEY; CDR2 reads SMNVEV (reference sequence). The CDR3 totals 14 residues. The CDR3 spells CASSDGTGNYGYTF. CDR3 coding DNA: TGTGCCAGCAGTGACGGGACAGGGAACTATGGCTACACCTTC.

This rearrangement joins TRBV29-1 to TRBJ2-2; D gene unclear. V was trimmed by 0 bases and J by 5 bases, leaving 7 bases between them. Germline V gene sequence: CDR1 SQVTM, CDR2 ANQGSEA. The CDR3 is made up of 13 amino acids. Written as DNA, the CDR3 is TGCAGCGTTGAAGATAACATGACCGGGGAGCTGTTTTTT. Amino acids: CSVEDNMTGELFF.

This clonotype was detected a few times. V usage is TRBV28 and J usage is TRBJ1-5; 9 bases map to TRBD1. Per germline, CDR1 MDHEN and CDR2 SYDVKM. This CDR3 is built from 15 residues. The V gene end was trimmed by 5 bases and the J gene end by 5 bases; junction bases not matched to a gene: 7. Here the CDR3 reads CASSGPGQGYQPQHF. The CDR3 DNA reads as TGTGCCAGCAGTGGACCGGGACAGGGTTATCAGCCCCAGCATTTT.

This chain connects TRBV28 to TRBJ2-1; 9 nucleotides agree with TRBD2. Germline V gene data show CDR1 as MDHEN and CDR2 as SYDVKM. The J segment lost 8 bases and the V segment lost 6 bases, leaving 5 bases of the junction unmatched. CDR3 length: 13 residues. CDR3 in amino acids: CASRRGGGYEQFF. The CDR3 DNA follows: TGTGCCAGCAGGCGGGGGGGCGGCTATGAGCAGTTCTTC.

This clonotype was observed many times. This sequence joins TRBV27 and TRBJ2-7; D gene ambiguous. This CDR3 is built from 17 residues. Trimming took off 6 bases at V and 0 bases at J, with 21 bases between the two ends. The V gene's germline CDR1 is MNHEY and CDR2 SMNVEV (reference sequence). CDR3 DNA sequence: TGTGCCAGCAGCCCAAATCTTGGGTTCAGCCTCTCCTACGAGCAGTACTTC. It yields the protein CASSPNLGFSLSYEQYF.

This clonotype was observed many times. The DNA is left out, because the CDR3 cannot be placed on it with certainty; the CDR3 is given as TCRdb lists it. The rearrangement links TRBV28 to TRBJ2-7; TRBD2, as called in the table, went unchecked against the DNA. The germline V gene has CDR1 MDHEN and CDR2 SYDVKM. The CDR3 is 14 amino acids in total, end residues counted. Here the CDR3 reads CASSSSGGRHEQYF.

The chain's CDR3 is CASGPQGRITEAFF. The CDR3 nucleotides read TGTGCCAGCGGACCTCAGGGGCGGATCACTGAAGCTTTCTTT. The chain links TRBV7-3 to TRBJ1-1, with TRBD1 as a possible D gene (6 bases). Trimming left V 8 bases short and J 4 bases short, with 17 bases between. Germline V CDR1 and CDR2: SGHTA, FQGTGA. This CDR3 spans 14 amino acids.

This clonotype appeared many times. V is TRBV28 and J is TRBJ2-1; TRBD2 matches at 7 bases. V lost 1 base and J lost 3; bases outside the gene matches: 9. The germline V gene encodes CDR1 MDHEN and CDR2 SYDVKM. The CDR3 is 17 amino acids. The CDR3 loop is CASSLFPLAQYYNEQFF. The DNA for the CDR3 is TGTGCCAGCAGTTTATTCCCACTAGCGCAATACTACAATGAGCAGTTCTTC. Full variable domain (missing parts from reference TRBV28 and TRBJ2-1): DVKVTQSSRYLVKRTGEKVFLECVQDMDHENMFWYRQDPGLGLRLIYFSYDVKMKEKGDIPEGYSVSREKKERFSLILESASTNQTSMYLCASSLFPLAQYYNEQFFGPGTRLTVL.

This clonotype was seen repeatedly, ten times or more. This chain links TRBV5-1 with TRBJ2-3; D call uncertain. There are 11 residues in the CDR3. The germline CDR1 and CDR2 sequences are SGHRS and YFSETQ. V was clipped by 2 bases and J by 5 bases, with 3 bases between them. The CDR3 DNA reads TGCGCCAGCAGCTTAAAAGATACGCAGTATTTT. Translation: CASSLKDTQYF. The whole variable domain, remainder taken from reference TRBV5-1 and TRBJ2-3, is KAGVTQTPRYLIKTRGQQVTLSCSPISGHRSVSWYQQTPGQGLQFLFEYFSETQRNKGNFPGRFSGRQFSNSRSEMNVSTLELGDSALYLCASSLKDTQYFGPGTRLTVL.

This clonotype was seen more than once but under ten times. The chain employs TRBV11-2 and TRBJ2-2; TRBD2 aligns across 10 bases. The ends lost 4 bases at V and 5 bases at J; junction bases unmatched: 4. The V gene's germline CDR1 is SGHAT and CDR2 FQNNGV. The CDR3 has 15 residues. The CDR3 nucleotides are TGTGCCAGCAGCTCCCTAGCGGGAGATACCGGGGAGCTGTTTTTT. This translates into CASSSLAGDTGELFF.

The rearrangement links TRBV12-3 or TRBV12-4 to TRBJ1-4, with TRBD1 matching over 9 bases. V lost 4 bases and J lost 6; bases outside the gene matches: 6. This CDR3 comprises 15 residues. The CDR3 here is CASSYSNRGHEKLFF. The DNA of the CDR3 is TGTGCCAGCAGTTACTCGAACAGGGGGCATGAAAAACTGTTTTTT.

This clonotype was seen repeatedly, ten times or more. This chain connects TRBV3-1 to TRBJ1-1, with TRBD1 as a possible D gene (6 bases). With 4 bases removed from V and 12 bases from J, the gap between germline ends came to 15 bases. In germline, CDR1 is LGHDT, CDR2 YNNKEL (reference sequence). CDR3 length: 12 residues. CDR3 DNA: TGTGCCAGCAGCCGAAAGGGGCAGGGGACTTTCTTT. Its translation is CASSRKGQGTFF. The whole variable domain, remainder taken from reference TRBV3-1 and TRBJ1-1, is DTAVSQTPKYLVTQMGNDKSIKCEQNLGHDTMYWYKQDSKKFLKIMFSYNNKELIINETVPNRFSPKSPDKAHLNLHINSLELGDSAVYFCASSRKGQGTFFGQGTRLTVV.

This clonotype was counted ten times or more. The genes are TRBV2 and TRBJ2-7, with D tentatively TRBD1 (6 bases). The CDR3 is 14 amino acids. Germline values: CDR1 SNHLY, CDR2 FYNNEI. V shed 7 bases and J shed 7 bases, with 20 bases lying between them. CDR3 sequence: CASIPTTGQGEQYF. Here the CDR3 DNA reads TGTGCCAGCATTCCGACGACAGGCCAGGGGGAGCAGTACTTC.

This chain uses TRBV12-3 or TRBV12-4 with TRBJ1-2; TRBD1 agrees at 7 bases. V gave up 6 bases and J gave up 5 bases; unmatched junction bases: 18. CDR3 length: 17 residues. The DNA for the CDR3 is TGTGCCAGCAGCGAAGACAGGGTAGGGTTGCAGGGATATGGCTACACCTTC. This sequence encodes CASSEDRVGLQGYGYTF.

This clonotype was recorded a few times. V gene TRBV4-3 combines with J gene TRBJ2-3, with 11 bases identical to TRBD2. This CDR3 contains 17 residues. Germline V lookup: CDR1 LGHNA, CDR2 YSLEER. V lost 0 bases to trimming and J lost 0 bases; unmatched junction nucleotides: 2. CDR3 sequence (DNA): TGCGCCAGCAGCCAAGAAAGGACTAGCGGGAGCACAGATACGCAGTATTTT. Translated, it gives CASSQERTSGSTDTQYF.

In its sample, this clonotype was seen many times. The V call is TRBV10-3, the J call TRBJ1-5, with 9 positions matching TRBD1. After removal of 3 bases from V and 10 bases from J, the junction contained 4 bases not matched to a gene. CDR3 length: 13 residues. Per germline, CDR1 ENHRY and CDR2 SYGVKD. The CDR3 protein is CAISERTGEPQHF. The CDR3 DNA reads TGTGCCATCAGTGAACGGACAGGGGAACCCCAGCATTTT.

This chain uses TRBV2 with TRBJ1-1; 10 nucleotides agree with TRBD1. The germline gives CDR1 SNHLY, CDR2 FYNNEI. V lost 4 bases and J lost 6; bases outside the gene matches: 5. The CDR3 contains 14 residues. CDR3: CASSGGTGVAEAFF. DNA for the CDR3: TGTGCCAGCAGTGGGGGGACAGGGGTAGCTGAAGCTTTCTTT.

The chain is built from TRBV30 and TRBJ2-7; D possibly matches TRBD1 or TRBD2 (5 bases each). There are 16 residues in the CDR3. Germline CDR1 is GTSNPN and CDR2 is SVGIG (reference sequence). Trimming removed 3 bases from V and 5 bases from J, with 23 bases in between. The CDR3 reads CAWSSTPALGGHEQYF. CDR3 DNA sequence: TGTGCCTGGAGCTCCACCCCGGCCCTTGGGGGTCACGAGCAGTACTTC.

This clonotype was counted a few times. This rearrangement joins TRBV4-1 to TRBJ2-1; possible D gene TRBD2, 6 bases. The CDR3 is made up of 16 amino acids. The germline gives CDR1 MGHRA, CDR2 YSYEKL. Trimming cost V 4 bases and J 0 bases, with 13 bases left between them. The DNA of the CDR3 is TGCGCCAGCAGCCGCCGACTAGACGCCTCCTACAATGAGCAGTTCTTC. Translated, it gives CASSRRLDASYNEQFF.

This clonotype was observed many times. The DNA for the CDR3 is TGTGCCAGCAGCGTAGGGGTGGTCGGGGAGACCCAGTACTTC. It codes for CASSVGVVGETQYF. The V and J genes are TRBV9 and TRBJ2-5; D gene unclear. CDR1 and CDR2 from the germline V gene are SGDLS and YYNGEE. The CDR3 totals 14 residues. Trimming took off 0 bases at V and 5 bases at J, with 11 bases between the two ends.

The chain recombines TRBV20-1 with TRBJ2-3, with D perhaps being TRBD1 or TRBD2 (6 bases each). The CDR3 sequence is 15 residues long. V was shortened by 2 bases and J by 1 base, with 13 bases between the two germline ends. Germline CDR1 DFQATT, CDR2 SNEGSKA (reference sequence). The CDR3 protein is CSARSPGAGTDTQYF. CDR3 DNA: TGCAGTGCTAGATCGCCGGGGGCAGGCACAGATACGCAGTATTTT.

This clonotype was counted many times. In nucleotides, the CDR3 is TGTGCCAGCGCTTACAGGGAGGTCGGAAACACCATATATTTT. Its translation: CASAYREVGNTIYF. This chain links TRBV9 with TRBJ1-3, with D perhaps TRBD1 (6 bases). Trimming removed 7 bases from V and 4 bases from J, with 15 bases in between. This CDR3 region has 14 residues. In germline, CDR1 is SGDLS, CDR2 YYNGEE.